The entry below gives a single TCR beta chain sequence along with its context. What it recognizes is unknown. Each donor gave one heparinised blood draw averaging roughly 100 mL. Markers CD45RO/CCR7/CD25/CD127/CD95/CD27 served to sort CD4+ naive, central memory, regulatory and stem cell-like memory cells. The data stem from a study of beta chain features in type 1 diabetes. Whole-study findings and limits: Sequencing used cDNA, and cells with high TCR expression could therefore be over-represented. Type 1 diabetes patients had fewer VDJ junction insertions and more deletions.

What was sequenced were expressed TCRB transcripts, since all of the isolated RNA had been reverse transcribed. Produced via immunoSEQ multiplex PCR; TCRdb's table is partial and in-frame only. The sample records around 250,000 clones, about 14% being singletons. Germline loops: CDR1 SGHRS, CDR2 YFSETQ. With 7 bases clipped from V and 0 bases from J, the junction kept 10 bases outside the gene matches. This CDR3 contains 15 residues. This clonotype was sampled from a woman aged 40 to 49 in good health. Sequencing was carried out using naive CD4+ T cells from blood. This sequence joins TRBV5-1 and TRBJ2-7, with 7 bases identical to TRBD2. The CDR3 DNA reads TGCGCCAGCCAACTCGGGGGGTCGAGCTCCTACGAGCAGTACTTC. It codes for CASQLGGSSSYEQYF.